This section outlines one TCR beta chain sequence together with its context. The CDR3 spans 15 residues. The J segment lost 3 bases and the V segment lost 3 bases, leaving 8 bases of the junction unmatched. The germline gives CDR1 MNHNS, CDR2 SASEGT. Here immunoSEQ multiplex PCR was the method, and the copy in TCRdb shows in-frame clones only, minus some. Among around 300,000 clones, under 90% were seen once, and the ten largest hold about 2%. Allocation to cohorts depended on clinical history reported by the participants. This record belongs to a study of blood T cell repertoires in COVID-19. The chain joins TRBV6-1 to TRBJ2-7; TRBD2 matches 7 bases. This TCR was sampled from a woman in her sixties or seventies who had recovered from COVID-19. Material for sequencing was PBMCs or T cells enriched from blood (not recorded which). The CDR3 DNA is TGTGCCAGCAGTGAGGCTCGGGGGGATGGCTACGAGCAGTACTTC. It specifies CASSEARGDGYEQYF.